This is a list of T cell receptor beta chains from one sample in a study of T cell responses to AZD1222 COVID-19 vaccine. Data came from immunoSEQ multiplex PCR; TCRdb stores just in-frame clones and leaves some out. The sample holds 150,000 to 180,000 clones, roughly nine tenths seen once. Sequencing was performed on peripheral blood, taken on day 0 of AZD1222 vaccination. Source of these receptors: an adult in good health. CDR3s include the opening cysteine and the closing phenylalanine or tryptophan. The D gene is left open where the match is weak. Rows may omit the clone size; those that give it use once, few, many or a size class.

d_call,j_call,v_call,clone_size,cdr3_nt,cdr3_aa
NA,TRBJ1-2,TRBV2,NA,TGTGCCAGCGTCCGGGGACTCTATGGCTACACCTTC,CASVRGLYGYTF
TRBD1,TRBJ1-5,TRBV11-2,NA,TGTGCCAGCAGCTTAGAAACAGGGGGCGGATTCCAGCATTTT,CASSLETGGGFQHF
NA,TRBJ1-3,TRBV5-1,NA,TGCGCCAGCAGCTTGGGTCCCCAAGGGGAAGCTGGAAACACCATATATTTT,CASSLGPQGEAGNTIYF
NA,TRBJ1-2,TRBV9,once,TGTGCCAGCAGCGTAGACCCCCGCCGGAACTATGGCTACACCTTC,CASSVDPRRNYGYTF
NA,TRBJ1-6,TRBV7-2,NA,TGTGCCAGCAGCTCCCCAGAGGGGACCAGCTCCTATAATTCACCCCTCCACTTT,CASSSPEGTSSYNSPLHF
NA,TRBJ1-2,TRBV27,once,TGTGCCAGCAGTCACAACACAGGGACTAACTATGGCTACACCTTC,CASSHNTGTNYGYTF
NA,TRBJ2-6,TRBV23-1,NA,TGCGCCAGCAGTGTGAATCCGTTGAAAACCCCTGCTCAACTTTGGACTTTC,CASSVNPLKTPAQLWTF
NA,TRBJ2-3,TRBV4-3,NA,TGCGCCAGCAGCCAGCCTGGGGTTGATACGCAGTATTTT,CASSQPGVDTQYF
NA,TRBJ1-3,TRBV11-3,NA,TGTGCCAGCAGCTCTCAAATCTCCGCGGGAGGAAACACCATATATTTT,CASSSQISAGGNTIYF
NA,TRBJ1-4,TRBV3-1/TRBV3-2,NA,TGTGCCAGCAGCCCCGAAGCTGCAACTAATGAAAAACTGTTTTTT,CASSPEAATNEKLFF
NA,TRBJ1-2,TRBV30,NA,TGTGCCTGGAGTAGTACAGGCCGAGGAGGCTACACCTTC,CAWSSTGRGGYTF
NA,TRBJ1-6,TRBV30,NA,TGTGCCTGGAGTGTACCGCGGAGCTCCTATAATTCACCCCTCCACTTT,CAWSVPRSSYNSPLHF
TRBD1,TRBJ1-2,TRBV12-3/TRBV12-4,NA,TGTGCCAGCAGTTTACAGGGGGAGTATGGCTACACCTTC,CASSLQGEYGYTF
TRBD2,TRBJ2-1,TRBV28,NA,TGTGCCAGCACCCCCCCCCGGGCGGGGGGCCACAATGAGCAGTTCTTC,CASTPPRAGGHNEQFF
NA,TRBJ2-7,TRBV11-2,NA,TGTGCCAGCAGCTTAGTTGTCGAGCAGTACTTC,CASSLVVEQYF